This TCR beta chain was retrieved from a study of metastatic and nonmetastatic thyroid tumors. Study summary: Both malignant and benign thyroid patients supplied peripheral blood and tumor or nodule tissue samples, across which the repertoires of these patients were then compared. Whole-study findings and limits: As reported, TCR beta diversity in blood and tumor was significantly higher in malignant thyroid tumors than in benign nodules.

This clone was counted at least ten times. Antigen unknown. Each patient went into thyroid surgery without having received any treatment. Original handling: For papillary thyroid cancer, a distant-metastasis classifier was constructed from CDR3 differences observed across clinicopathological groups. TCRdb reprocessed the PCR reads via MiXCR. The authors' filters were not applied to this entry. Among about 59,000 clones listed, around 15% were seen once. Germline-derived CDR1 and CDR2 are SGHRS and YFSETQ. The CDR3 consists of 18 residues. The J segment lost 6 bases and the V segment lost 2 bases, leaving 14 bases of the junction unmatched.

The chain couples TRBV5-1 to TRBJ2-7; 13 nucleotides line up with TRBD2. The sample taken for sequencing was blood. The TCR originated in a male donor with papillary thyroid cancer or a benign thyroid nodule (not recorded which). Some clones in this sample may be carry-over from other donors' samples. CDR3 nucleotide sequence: TGCGCCAGCAGCTTCGGAGGGACTAGCGGGGCGGGAGGGGGCGAGCAGTACTTC. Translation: CASSFGGTSGAGGGEQYF. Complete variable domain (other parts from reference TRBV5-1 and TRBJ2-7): KAGVTQTPRYLIKTRGQQVTLSCSPISGHRSVSWYQQTPGQGLQFLFEYFSETQRNKGNFPGRFSGRQFSNSRSEMNVSTLELGDSALYLCASSFGGTSGAGGGEQYFGPGTRLTVT.